What follows are 29 T cell receptor beta chains derived from one specimen sequenced in a study of cytomegalovirus exposure and HLA in healthy donors. Produced via immunoSEQ multiplex PCR; TCRdb's table is partial and in-frame only. The sample shows 130,000 or so clones, roughly 89% of them seen only once. What was sequenced was PBMCs. Receptor source: a young woman in good health and CMV-seropositive.

CDR3 loop: CASSSQGVSSYEQYF. The CDR3 DNA reads TGTGCCAGCAGTTCTCAGGGGGTTAGCTCCTACGAGCAGTACTTC. The rearrangement uses TRBV28 and TRBJ2-7, with TRBD1 matching 7 bases. Germline-derived CDR1 and CDR2 are MDHEN and SYDVKM. The CDR3 covers 15 residues. The ends lost 4 bases at V and 0 bases at J; junction bases unmatched: 6.

This chain uses TRBV21-1 with TRBJ1-6; TRBD1, the table's D call, lacks a check against the DNA. TRBV21-1 is marked as a pseudogene. The CDR3 totals 15 residues. The DNA of the CDR3 is TGTGCCAGTTTACCCGGGACAGGGTGTAATTCACCCCTCCACTTT. Translation: CASLPGTGCNSPLHF.

The chain carries TRBV21-1 and TRBJ1-4; TRBD1 reflects the table's D call only, with no check against the DNA. TRBV21-1 is a documented pseudogene. CDR3 length equals 17 residues. DNA of the CDR3: TGTGCCAGCAGTCCAGCAAACGGGGACAGCCTTAATGAAAAACTGTTTTTT. The encoded protein is CASSPANGDSLNEKLFF.

V and J are TRBV4-1 and TRBJ2-7; TRBD2 agrees at 14 bases. The CDR3 spans 16 residues. V dropped 0 bases and J dropped 2; count of bases not matched to a gene: 0. CDR1 is MGHRA, CDR2 YSYEKL, per germline. CDR3 sequence reads: CASSQETSGGAYEQYF. The CDR3 DNA is TGCGCCAGCAGCCAAGAGACTAGCGGGGGGGCCTACGAGCAGTACTTC.

The chain recombines TRBV28 with TRBJ1-2; possibly TRBD1 for D (6 bases). Germline V gives CDR1 MDHEN, CDR2 SYDVKM. The CDR3 runs to 15 residues. V lost 6 bases to trimming and J lost 4 bases, with 18 bases between them. The CDR3 sequence: CASRLLTDRIYGYTF. CDR3 sequence (DNA): TGTGCCAGCAGACTTCTTACCGACAGGATCTATGGCTACACCTTC.

This rearrangement joins TRBV6-5 to TRBJ2-3; 8 bases align to TRBD2. CDR1 and CDR2 from the germline V gene are MNHEY and SVGAGI. This CDR3 has 15 residues. V gave up 6 bases and J gave up 2 bases; unmatched junction bases: 7. The CDR3 nucleotides read TGTGCCAGCAGCTCCGGGGGGGCGGCCACAGATACGCAGTATTTT. Amino acid sequence: CASSSGGAATDTQYF.

The chain recombines TRBV7-2 with TRBJ1-2; 8 bases align to TRBD1. This CDR3 contains 16 residues. CDR1 is SGHTA and CDR2 is FQGNSA in the germline V gene. The junction had 7 bases not matched to a gene; V was cut back by 0 bases and J by 4 bases. CDR3 loop: CASSLARTGIGYGYTF. CDR3 in DNA: TGTGCCAGCAGCTTAGCGAGGACAGGGATTGGCTATGGCTACACCTTC. Supplemented by reference TRBV7-2 and TRBJ1-2, the full variable domain reads GAGVSQSPSNKVTEKGKDVELRCDPISGHTALYWYRQSLGQGLEFLIYFQGNSAPDKSGLPSDRFSAERTGGSVSTLTIQRTQQEDSAVYLCASSLARTGIGYGYTFGSGTRLTVV.

The V call is TRBV15, the J call TRBJ1-1; 7 bases map to TRBD1. J gave up 4 bases and V 1 base, and 6 bases lay outside the gene matches. Looked up from germline, CDR1 is LNHNV and CDR2 is YYDKDF (reference sequence). This CDR3 contains 15 residues. This chain's CDR3 is CATSRGTGALTEAFF. The CDR3 nucleotides read TGTGCCACCAGCAGAGGAACAGGGGCTCTCACTGAAGCTTTCTTT. The variable domain in full, completed from reference TRBV15 and TRBJ1-1, reads DAMVIQNPRYQVTQFGKPVTLSCSQTLNHNVMYWYQQKSSQAPKLLFHYYDKDFNNEADTPDNFQSRRPNTSFCFLDIRSPGLGDTAMYLCATSRGTGALTEAFFGQGTRLTVV.

The chain couples TRBV7-9 to TRBJ2-7, with 8 bases matching TRBD2. The length of the CDR3 is 13 residues. CDR1 is SEHNR, CDR2 FQNEAQ, per germline (reference sequence). V lost 5 bases to trimming and J lost 7 bases; unmatched junction nucleotides: 7. The CDR3 bases are TGTGCCAGCAGCGGTAGCGGGGCGGGGGAGCAGTACTTC. It is translated as CASSGSGAGEQYF. The full variable domain, completed using reference TRBV7-9 and TRBJ2-7, is DTGVSQNPRHKITKRGQNVTFRCDPISEHNRLYWYRQTLGQGPEFLTYFQNEAQLEKSRLLSDRFSAERPKGSFSTLEIQRTEQGDSAMYLCASSGSGAGEQYFGPGTRLTVT.

V is TRBV18 and J is TRBJ1-5; D gene ambiguous. Between the trimmed V and J ends, which lost 3 bases and 0 bases, there was a span of 9 bases. Germline values: CDR1 KGHSH, CDR2 LQKENI. The CDR3 has 15 residues. CDR3 DNA: TGTGCCAGCTCACCGGCTGGTAATAGCAATCAGCCCCAGCATTTT. It translates to CASSPAGNSNQPQHF.

The chain recombines TRBV2 with TRBJ2-3; 14 bases map to TRBD2. Per the germline V gene, CDR1 is SNHLY and CDR2 is FYNNEI. The CDR3 runs 18 residues. V trimming: 5 bases; J trimming: 0 bases; junction bases outside the gene matches: 7. The CDR3, as DNA: TGTGCCAGCAGTCCTGGACTAGCGGGGGGACCTAGCACAGATACGCAGTATTTT. Translated: CASSPGLAGGPSTDTQYF. The full variable domain, with the rest looked up from reference TRBV2 and TRBJ2-3, is EPEVTQTPSHQVTQMGQEVILRCVPISNHLYFYWYRQILGQKVEFLVSFYNNEISEKSEIFDDQFSVERPDGSNFTLKIRSTKLEDSAMYFCASSPGLAGGPSTDTQYFGPGTRLTVL.

The chain has TRBV5-4 and TRBJ2-1, with 16 nucleotides matching TRBD2. The ends lost 5 bases at V and 3 bases at J; junction bases unmatched: 8. The germline CDR1 and CDR2 sequences are SGHNT and YYREEE (reference sequence). The CDR3 totals 18 residues. In DNA, the CDR3 is TGTGCCAGCAGTCCCGGGACTAGCGGGGGGGGACACTACAATGAGCAGTTCTTC. It encodes CASSPGTSGGGHYNEQFF.

This chain links TRBV21-1 with TRBJ1-5; TRBD1 reflects the table's D call only, with no check against the DNA. TRBV21-1 constitutes a pseudogene. The CDR3 loop spans 14 amino acids. The CDR3 loop reads CASSPGQGGQPQHF. The CDR3 DNA follows: TGTGCCAGCAGCCCTGGACAAGGGGGTCAGCCCCAGCATTTT.

The genes are TRBV14 and TRBJ2-7; weak D call: TRBD1 (6 bases). There are 15 residues in the CDR3. Germline CDR1 is SGHDN and CDR2 is FVKESK. With 2 bases removed from V and 0 bases from J, the gap between germline ends came to 11 bases. The CDR3 coding sequence is TGTGCCAGCAGCCAAACAGGGAGTAGCTCCTACGAGCAGTACTTC. It encodes CASSQTGSSSYEQYF.

This clone was counted a few times. The chain employs TRBV6-1 and TRBJ1-5; D unresolved. V was trimmed by 4 bases and J by 0 bases, leaving 7 bases between them. CDR1 is MNHNS, CDR2 SASEGT, per germline. The CDR3 spans 14 residues. CDR3 in amino acids: CASSGEYSNQPQHF. The CDR3 nucleotides are TGTGCCAGCAGTGGCGAGTATAGCAATCAGCCCCAGCATTTT.

The gene calls are TRBV9 and TRBJ2-1; 7 positions match TRBD1. Germline CDR1 SGDLS, CDR2 YYNGEE. The V gene end was trimmed by 3 bases and the J gene end by 3 bases; junction bases not matched to a gene: 6. CDR3 length equals 15 residues. DNA of the CDR3: TGTGCCAGCAGCGGGGCACAGGGGAGCTACAATGAGCAGTTCTTC. It yields the protein CASSGAQGSYNEQFF.

This sequence joins TRBV19 and TRBJ2-3, with 12 positions matching TRBD2. CDR1 is LNHDA and CDR2 is SQIVND in the germline V gene (reference sequence). The V and J ends lost 4 bases and 4 bases, in that order; junction bases with no gene match: 24. The length of the CDR3 is 22 residues. CDR3 nucleotides: TGTGCCAGTAGTACCACCTCGACTAGCGGGGGCTACTTCTTTGGGGGTCCAGATACGCAGTATTTT. Translation: CASSTTSTSGGYFFGGPDTQYF. The full variable domain, its missing parts supplied by reference TRBV19 and TRBJ2-3, is DGGITQSPKYLFRKEGQNVTLSCEQNLNHDAMYWYRQDPGQGLRLIYYSQIVNDFQKGDIAEGYSVSREKKESFPLTVTSAQKNPTAFYLCASSTTSTSGGYFFGGPDTQYFGPGTRLTVL.

CDR3 nucleotides: TGCGCCAGCAGCTTGACCAGGGGTGGAACTGAAGCTTTCTTT. Translating it yields CASSLTRGGTEAFF. The chain employs TRBV5-1 and TRBJ1-1; TRBD1 is a possible D gene (6 bases). V lost 1 base, J lost 5 bases, and 12 bases lay in between. Per germline, CDR1 SGHRS and CDR2 YFSETQ. The CDR3 contains 14 residues.

The chain combines TRBV6-5 with TRBJ1-1, with D uncertain. The CDR3 is made up of 12 amino acids. V was trimmed by 7 bases and J by 1 base, leaving 7 bases between them. From germline, CDR1 is MNHEY and CDR2 SVGAGI. The DNA for the CDR3 is TGTGCCAGCATAGGAGGGAACACTGAAGCTTTCTTT. Protein: CASIGGNTEAFF.

This clone was seen only a few times. The rearrangement joins TRBV27 to TRBJ2-4; TRBD1 aligns across 9 bases. The germline gives CDR1 MNHEY, CDR2 SMNVEV (reference sequence). The junction had 4 bases not matched to a gene; V was cut back by 0 bases and J by 7 bases. The CDR3 extends over 15 amino acids. CDR3 sequence: CASSLSNGQGNIQYF. The CDR3, as DNA: TGTGCCAGCAGTTTATCGAACGGACAGGGGAACATTCAGTACTTC.

A single count supports this clone. This chain links TRBV28 with TRBJ1-2; D not certain. The CDR3 totals 12 residues. With 5 bases removed from V and 10 bases from J, the gap between germline ends came to 14 bases. Germline V gives CDR1 MDHEN, CDR2 SYDVKM. This CDR3 reads CASSAFYGVYTF. CDR3 bases: TGTGCCAGCAGTGCCTTTTACGGTGTCTACACCTTC.

On this clone: Within the sample, other DNA sequences also encode this same CDR3. The chain couples TRBV28 to TRBJ1-1; possible D gene TRBD1, 5 bases. The germline V gene encodes CDR1 MDHEN and CDR2 SYDVKM. The CDR3 has 15 residues. Trimming left V 0 bases short and J 2 bases short, with 10 bases between. The CDR3 here is CASSLWGGSNTEAFF. DNA for the CDR3: TGTGCCAGCAGTTTATGGGGGGGTAGTAACACTGAAGCTTTCTTT. Combining the CDR3 with reference TRBV28 and TRBJ1-1 gives the whole variable domain DVKVTQSSRYLVKRTGEKVFLECVQDMDHENMFWYRQDPGLGLRLIYFSYDVKMKEKGDIPEGYSVSREKKERFSLILESASTNQTSMYLCASSLWGGSNTEAFFGQGTRLTVV.

Points on this clone: The sample contains more than one DNA sequence encoding this CDR3. The chain is built from TRBV9 and TRBJ2-2; 9 bases map to TRBD1. Germline trimming cut 4 bases from V and 3 bases from J; bases unmatched to any gene: 4. In germline, CDR1 is SGDLS, CDR2 YYNGEE. The CDR3 contains 15 residues. For the CDR3, the DNA is TGTGCCAGCAGCTTACAGGGGGCGGACACCGGGGAGCTGTTTTTT. Encoded protein: CASSLQGADTGELFF.

This chain connects TRBV30 to TRBJ2-5, with D perhaps matching TRBD2 (6 bases). The CDR3 is made up of 15 amino acids. Deletions cut 2 bases from V and 2 bases from J, with 15 bases between. Per the germline V gene, CDR1 is GTSNPN and CDR2 is SVGIG (reference sequence). In nucleotides, the CDR3 is TGTGCCTGGAGTTACCCGGGACTCCGACAAGAGACCCAGTACTTC. Translation gives CAWSYPGLRQETQYF.

The chain carries TRBV7-2 and TRBJ1-2, with 9 nucleotides matching TRBD1. The CDR3 is made up of 15 amino acids. Germline-derived CDR1 and CDR2 are SGHTA and FQGNSA. The trim removed 4 bases at V and 10 bases at J, leaving 13 bases unmatched. CDR3 region: CASSSGFRTGVDYTF. CDR3 nucleotide sequence: TGTGCCAGCAGCTCCGGGTTCCGGACAGGGGTGGACTACACCTTC.

J is TRBJ2-3 and V is TRBV7-2, with D possibly TRBD2 on 6 matching bases. CDR1 is SGHTA and CDR2 is FQGNSA in the germline V gene. The CDR3 loop spans 13 amino acids. The germline V and J ends were trimmed by 5 bases and 3 bases, with 9 bases remaining between them. Written as DNA, the CDR3 is TGTGCCAGCAGCGAACTAGCAACAGATACGCAGTATTTT. This encodes CASSELATDTQYF.

V and J are TRBV10-2 and TRBJ1-1, with D perhaps matching TRBD1 (6 bases). This CDR3 is 15 amino acids long. Trimming took off 6 bases at V and 0 bases at J, with 14 bases between the two ends. CDR1 WSHSY and CDR2 SAAADI come from the germline V gene. The CDR3 nucleotides are TGCGCCAGCAGAGGGGGATTAGGGATGAACACTGAAGCTTTCTTT. Translating it yields CASRGGLGMNTEAFF.

J is TRBJ2-5 and V is TRBV4-2; TRBD1 might be the D (6 bases). In germline, CDR1 is LGHNA, CDR2 YNFKEQ. The CDR3 sequence is 15 residues long. The ends were cut back, 0 bases at V and 4 bases at J, with 12 bases in the middle. The CDR3 DNA reads as TGTGCCAGCAGCCAAGAAGTGGTAGGGGGAGAGACCCAGTACTTC. It codes for CASSQEVVGGETQYF.

The rearrangement links TRBV7-8 to TRBJ2-7, with D possibly TRBD1 on 6 matching bases. Germline V lookup: CDR1 SGHVS, CDR2 FQNEAQ. The CDR3 is 18 amino acids. Trimming cost V 3 bases and J 2 bases, with 23 bases left between them. The CDR3, as DNA: TGTGCCAGCAGCTTGAGCTCGACGTACAGGGAGAGTACCTACGAGCAGTACTTC. As protein: CASSLSSTYRESTYEQYF. Looking up the rest from reference TRBV7-8 and TRBJ2-7 gives the full variable domain: GAGVSQSPRYKVAKRGQDVALRCDPISGHVSLFWYQQALGQGPEFLTYFQNEAQLDKSGLPSDRFFAERPEGSVSTLKIQRTQQEDSAVYLCASSLSSTYRESTYEQYFGPGTRLTVT.